This T cell receptor beta chain originates from a study of blood T cell repertoires in COVID-19. Looking at the study overall: Spain, Italy and the United States supplied samples that represented acute and convalescent COVID-19. Nucleic acid was either cDNA or gDNA, and it came from T cells, B-cell-depleted T cells, or PBMCs.

In the original workflow: By means of reference gene primer amplification, nucleated cell counts were estimated. TCRdb's table, derived via immunoSEQ multiplex PCR, lists solely in-frame clones and lacks some. V, J and clone size are taken as reported in that table, and D and trimming were inferred from the DNA itself. The sample includes about 160,000 clones, approximately 81% of them seen just once. There are a few counts of this clone. The sequence came from a man younger than 35 with active or convalescent COVID-19. Specimen: peripheral blood.

CDR3 bases: TGTGCCAGTAGTATTCCCCGGGGAGAGACCCAGTACTTC. Residues: CASSIPRGETQYF. The genes are TRBV19 and TRBJ2-5; D is possibly TRBD2 (5 bases). Germline lookup yields CDR1 LNHDA and CDR2 SQIVND (reference sequence). Trimming took 3 bases from V and 4 from J, leaving 9 bases between them. There are 13 residues in the CDR3.